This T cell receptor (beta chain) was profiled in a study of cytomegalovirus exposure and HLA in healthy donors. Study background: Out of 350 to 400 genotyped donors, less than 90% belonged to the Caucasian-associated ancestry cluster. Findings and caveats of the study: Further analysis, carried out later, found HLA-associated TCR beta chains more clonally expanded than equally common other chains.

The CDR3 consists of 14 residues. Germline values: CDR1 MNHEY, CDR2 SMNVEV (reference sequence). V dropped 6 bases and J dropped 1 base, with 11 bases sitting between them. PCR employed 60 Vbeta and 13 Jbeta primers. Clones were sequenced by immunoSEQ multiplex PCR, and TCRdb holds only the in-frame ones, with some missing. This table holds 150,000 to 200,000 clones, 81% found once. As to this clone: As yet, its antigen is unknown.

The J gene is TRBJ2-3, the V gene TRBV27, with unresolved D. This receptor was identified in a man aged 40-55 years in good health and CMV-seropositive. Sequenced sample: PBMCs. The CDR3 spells CASRARVGTDTQYF. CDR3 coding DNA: TGTGCCAGCAGAGCCCGTGTGGGCACAGATACGCAGTATTTT.